This T cell receptor (beta chain) derives from a study of PD-1 blockade in mismatch repair-deficient tumors. In regard to this clone: The antigen remains undetermined.

Trimming removed 3 bases from V and 0 bases from J; junction bases left unmatched: 9. Germline lookup yields CDR1 SGHNT and CDR2 YENEEA. The CDR3 has 18 amino acids. Time point: roughly nine-day in vitro stimulation with candidate neoantigen peptide 2. The repertoire was sequenced with immunoSEQ multiplex PCR; TCRdb's copy has only in-frame clones and lacks some. The table records some 10,000 clones, approximately 86% of them present only once. The chain has TRBV11-3 and TRBJ2-3; 10 bases match TRBD2. This specimen consisted of cells cultured in vitro, obtained from a patient treated with pembrolizumab. The TCR comes from an adult with mismatch repair-deficient cancer. The CDR3 DNA reads TGTGCCAGCAGCTTCAATACGGGACTAGCGAAGAGCACAGATACGCAGTATTTT. Its protein product is CASSFNTGLAKSTDTQYF.